This T cell receptor (beta chain) was profiled in a study of blood T cell repertoires in COVID-19. For the study at large: Whether acute or convalescent, the COVID-19 samples came from the United States, Italy and Spain. In each case, the material was cDNA or gDNA derived from T cells, B-cell-depleted T cells, or PBMCs.

This CDR3 comprises 13 residues. Trimming shortened V by 1 base and J by 6 bases, and 7 bases separated the two germline ends. Germline V gene sequence: CDR1 SGHRS, CDR2 YFSETQ. Original methodology: Reference gene primer amplification yielded estimated nucleated cell counts. Assay used: immunoSEQ multiplex PCR; TCRdb lists only in-frame clones, some missing. V and J calls plus clone size are reproduced from that table; the DNA served to infer D and trimming. The sample includes roughly 250,000 clones, about 85% of them seen just once. The chain carries TRBV5-1 and TRBJ2-2; maybe TRBD1 (5 bases). The sequencing sample was made of peripheral blood. This TCR came from a man aged 55-75 years who had recovered from COVID-19. CDR3 coding DNA: TGCGCCAGCAGCTTGCAGGGTTCCGGGGAGCTGTTTTTT. This translates into CASSLQGSGELFF.